This T cell receptor (beta chain) was captured in a study of human T cells and chemical hapten exposure (TCRdb year 2021). Broadly, across the study: For sensitization, 2% DPC in acetone was applied to a roughly 2 cm by roughly 2 cm area of upper inner arm skin. Weekly therapeutic DPC doses were additionally applied to the scalp of patients throughout the approximately 24-week study period. Patch testing was performed on the upper back with Finn chambers containing 0.01% DPC, and the patch tests were scored after 6 days according to International Contact Dermatitis Research Group standards. Alopecia areata with under or over 50% scalp involvement, alopecia totalis and alopecia universalis were represented in the patient cohort, which was mostly female. Libraries were pooled for sequencing, and per-sample TCR yields varied mainly because of small differences in library volumes within the pool. Peripheral blood TCR repertoire changes were tracked in vivo in alopecia patients during primary and secondary sensitization to the hapten diphenylcyclopropenone (DPC). Blood samples were taken from patients before sensitization (week 0) and then at 2, 6 and about 24 weeks after DPC sensitization. Nearly 30 alopecia patients provided blood for TCR sequencing at one to four time points (pre-sensitization, 2, 6 and 24 weeks).

Sample time point, as interpreted from the label and publication: patch test 1, 2 weeks after DPC sensitization. The treatment or condition label, read with the paper, signifies: therapeutic diphenylcyclopropenone sensitization with weekly scalp DPC. At every patch-test visit, the blood draw took place before the patch test was put on. Patients were eligible if aged 18 to 70, diagnosed with alopecia and judged suitable for DPC therapy, and pregnant patients were excluded. Unfractionated whole blood was collected in Tempus Blood RNA tubes, and total RNA was extracted from that blood. The paper as a whole reports these results and caveats: Patch test score was positively correlated with the number of PT1 expanded TCRs, with significance at thresholds 8, 16 and 32 but not at 4. No change with DPC sensitization was found in the number of TCRs above 1 in 1000 frequency, and no evidence of global repertoire structure alterations was found. After repeated subsampling, changes were observed in the strength of the expansion versus patch-test correlation and in the threshold at which the correlation became significant. Expanded TCRs formed significantly more large CDR3 similarity clusters than pre-sensitization or healthy control sets, consistent with antigen-driven responses. Because every patient had alopecia, a presumed autoimmune disease, the patients' immune response might differ from that of healthy individuals.

The library relied on RACE. TCRdb shows the sequencer as NextSeq 500. Library preparation attached unique molecular identifiers to individual cDNA molecules for quantitative, reproducible TCR counting. Both TCR alpha and TCR beta chains were sequenced from each blood RNA sample. In the paper's pipeline: The median number of TCRs per sample was 95,638, ranging from about 23,224 to 700,000. The Decombinator software suite was used to annotate the V, J and CDR3 of the TCR reads. Every sample was subsampled to the same number of TCRs (28,000) for the PS versus PT1 abundance plots. TCRs were defined as expanded if absent before sensitization and observed at least eight times at the 2-week time point. The public sequencing data were trimmed at Q25 with fastp and processed into clonotypes with MiXCR by TCRdb, which kept only in-frame beta chains. Duplicate CDR3 protein sequences are folded into a single record with the most common DNA and genes. These V and J calls originate from TCRdb's pipeline instead of the authors' own analysis. This sample lists about 340,000 distinct CDR3 sequences; about 7% were detected once. The ten largest account for 8.4% of the sample.

Of note for this clonotype: Its target antigen remains unknown. Base-call qualities are not available, and no considerably larger clone is one nucleotide away.

The origin of this receptor is a woman aged 18-30 years with alopecia areata. Some clones in this sample may be carry-over from other donors' samples. Sequencing was performed on whole blood, taken in connection with sensitization to the hapten diphenylcyclopropenone (DPC).

The sequenced DNA is TGCAGTGCTTATGGACAGGGGAATTCACCCCTCCACTTT. This gives the protein CSAYGQGNSPLHF. Recombination connected TRBV20-1 to TRBJ1-6, with 9 central nucleotides matching TRBD1. The CDR3, from cysteine to phenylalanine, totals 13 residues. Here the CDR3 DNA is all that survives: 39 bases in frame from base 1. Here V drops 5 bases and J drops 7 bases, and the junction holds 3 bases not matched to any gene. Via the germline V gene (reference sequence), CDR1 is DFQATT and CDR2 SNEGSKA.